The next 4 T cell receptor beta chains were all read from a single sample in a study of identical twins. TCRdb recomputed calls from the 5' RACE reads with MiXCR, one row per CDR3 protein. The profile shows hundreds of thousands of distinct CDR3 sequences, 20% to 30% of them singletons. The same data also contributed to another study, on T cells expressing NK-cell markers.

Sequencing was carried out using CD4+ T cells sorted from blood. These receptors all come from a woman aged 18-29 years in good health.

V and J are TRBV7-9 and TRBJ2-2; D perhaps matches TRBD1 (6 bases). The CDR3 consists of 16 residues. V lost 5 bases, J lost 3 bases, and 16 bases lay in between. CDR1 is SEHNR, CDR2 FQNEAQ, per germline (reference sequence). The CDR3 protein is CASSVTGQTDTGELFF. The CDR3 nucleotides are TGTGCCAGCAGCGTGACCGGACAGACGGACACCGGGGAGCTGTTTTTT.

The chain has TRBV9 and TRBJ1-6; TRBD1 matches 9 bases. V gave up 2 bases and J gave up 10 bases; unmatched junction bases: 4. This CDR3 comprises 14 residues. The germline gives CDR1 SGDLS, CDR2 YYNGEE. The CDR3 nucleotides read TGTGCCAGCAGCGTGGGACAGGGAAGCTCACCCCTCCACTTT. It yields the protein CASSVGQGSSPLHF.

The rearrangement links TRBV5-1 to TRBJ2-3; 10 bases align to TRBD2. CDR3 length: 15 residues. V lost 5 bases, J lost 0 bases, and 3 bases stayed unmatched. Germline CDR1 SGHRS, CDR2 YFSETQ. CDR3 sequence (DNA): TGCGCCAGCAGAATAGCGGGGGGAAGCACAGATACGCAGTATTTT. It yields the protein CASRIAGGSTDTQYF. The full variable domain, with the rest looked up from reference TRBV5-1 and TRBJ2-3, is KAGVTQTPRYLIKTRGQQVTLSCSPISGHRSVSWYQQTPGQGLQFLFEYFSETQRNKGNFPGRFSGRQFSNSRSEMNVSTLELGDSALYLCASRIAGGSTDTQYFGPGTRLTVL.

The chain carries TRBV30 and TRBJ2-7; D remains ambiguous. There are 12 residues in the CDR3. Germline V gene data show CDR1 as GTSNPN and CDR2 as SVGIG (reference sequence). Trimming pared 1 base from V and 1 base from J, leaving 5 bases between. The CDR3 spells CAWSGQSYEQYF. CDR3 bases: TGTGCCTGGAGTGGTCAGTCCTACGAGCAGTACTTC.